The 3 T cell receptor beta chains below were found in one sample sequenced in a study of T-cell memory formation after mild COVID-19. Via MiXCR, TCRdb re-called the 5' RACE reads, giving one row per CDR3 protein. The sample gives just over 150,000 distinct CDR3 sequences, around a third of which show up once; around 12% is in the top ten. Sequencing was done on a sample of PBMCs or a T cell subset sorted from them (not recorded which). These receptors were collected from an adult woman who had mild COVID-19 (a few samples of this study predate the infection). Cell type and time point are not known.

The V call is TRBV7-9, the J call TRBJ1-2, with D tentatively TRBD1 (5 bases). Germline V gene lookup returns CDR1 SEHNR and CDR2 FQNEAQ (reference sequence). V lost 5 bases, J lost 4 bases, and 8 bases lay in between. The CDR3 length is 12 residues. The CDR3 protein is CASSRGAYGYTF. CDR3 bases: TGTGCCAGCAGCCGTGGGGCCTATGGCTACACCTTC.

In nucleotides, the CDR3 is TGCAGTGCTAGTCCGGGGGGAGCCAAAAACATTCAGTACTTC. This encodes CSASPGGAKNIQYF. The V gene is TRBV20-1, the J gene TRBJ2-4; 7 bases are shared with TRBD2. In germline, CDR1 is DFQATT, CDR2 SNEGSKA (reference sequence). V shed 3 bases, J shed 0 bases, and the junction held 2 bases outside the gene matches. The CDR3 sequence is 14 residues long.

The chain links TRBV10-3 to TRBJ2-7; D might be TRBD1 (5 bases). The V end lost 6 bases, the J end lost 5 bases, and 14 bases lay between the germline ends. The germline CDR1 and CDR2 sequences are ENHRY and SYGVKD. CDR3 length equals 13 residues. The CDR3 sequence: CAISPRVVDEQYF. The CDR3 nucleotides read TGTGCCATCAGCCCCAGGGTGGTCGACGAGCAGTACTTC.